This TCR beta chain was recorded in a study of blood T cell repertoires in COVID-19. Study context: The study drew acute and convalescent COVID-19 samples from the United States, Italy and Spain. T cells, B-cell-depleted T cells, or PBMCs supplied cDNA or gDNA.

This CDR3 comprises 15 residues. The germline V and J ends were trimmed by 7 bases and 3 bases, with 16 bases remaining between them. Germline loops: CDR1 LNHDA, CDR2 SQIVND (reference sequence). Sequencing was performed with immunoSEQ multiplex PCR; in TCRdb, only in-frame clones are kept and a portion is missing. Of 61,000 or so clones listed, approximately 80% were seen once; the top ten hold 5.5%. This TCR came from a woman in her seventies with acute or convalescent COVID-19. The V and J genes are TRBV19 and TRBJ1-5; D gene uncertain. The specimen sequenced was peripheral blood. This CDR3 is CASTETGRFNQPQHF. CDR3 DNA: TGTGCCAGTACCGAAACGGGGAGGTTCAATCAGCCCCAGCATTTT.